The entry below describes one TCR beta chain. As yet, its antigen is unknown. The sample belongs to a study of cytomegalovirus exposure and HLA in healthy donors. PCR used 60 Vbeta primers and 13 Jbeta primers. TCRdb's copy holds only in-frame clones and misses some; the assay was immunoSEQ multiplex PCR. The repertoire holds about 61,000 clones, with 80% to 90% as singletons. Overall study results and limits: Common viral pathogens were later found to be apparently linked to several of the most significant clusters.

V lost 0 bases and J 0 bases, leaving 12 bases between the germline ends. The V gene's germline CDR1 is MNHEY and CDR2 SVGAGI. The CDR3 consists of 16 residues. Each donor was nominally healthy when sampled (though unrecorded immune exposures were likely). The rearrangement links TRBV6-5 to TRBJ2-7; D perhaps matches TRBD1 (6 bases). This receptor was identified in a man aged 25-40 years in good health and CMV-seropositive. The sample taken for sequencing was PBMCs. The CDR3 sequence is CASSYSGTRSSYEQYF. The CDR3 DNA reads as TGTGCCAGCAGTTACTCCGGGACACGGAGCTCCTACGAGCAGTACTTC.